The 28 T cell receptor beta chains reported below all come from one sample, sequenced in a study of blood T cell repertoires in COVID-19. TCRdb's table, derived via immunoSEQ multiplex PCR, lists solely in-frame clones and lacks some. The data hold about 120,000 clones, with over 75% observed a single time. Sequencing input: peripheral blood. The receptors stem from a human donor with active COVID-19. The donor label of this sample is uncertain.

J is TRBJ1-1 and V is TRBV19, with TRBD1 as a possible D gene (6 bases). V lost 1 base to trimming and J lost 1 base, with 10 bases between them. This CDR3 is 15 amino acids long. The germline gives CDR1 LNHDA, CDR2 SQIVND (reference sequence). The DNA for the CDR3 is TGTGCCAGTAGTATAGGGCAGGGGAGGAACACTGAAGCTTTCTTT. Translation: CASSIGQGRNTEAFF.

The rearrangement links TRBV5-1 to TRBJ2-3; maybe TRBD1 (6 bases). The CDR3 length is 18 residues. CDR1 and CDR2 (germline): SGHRS, YFSETQ. The germline V and J ends were trimmed by 7 bases and 0 bases, with 24 bases remaining between them. The CDR3 sequence: CASQITPPSQGSTDTQYF. As DNA, the CDR3 is TGCGCCAGCCAAATAACTCCCCCCTCACAGGGCAGCACAGATACGCAGTATTTT.

The chain has TRBV6-5 and TRBJ1-2; possibly TRBD1 for D (6 bases). The CDR3 covers 14 residues. Germline loops: CDR1 MNHEY, CDR2 SVGAGI. The V end was cut by 5 bases, the J end by 3 bases, with 13 bases between. This chain's CDR3 is CASSLQGFYYGYTF. For the CDR3, the DNA is TGTGCCAGCAGTCTACAGGGCTTCTACTATGGCTACACCTTC.

V usage is TRBV7-9 and J usage is TRBJ1-2, with D uncertain. CDR3 size: 14 residues. Germline V gives CDR1 SEHNR, CDR2 FQNEAQ (reference sequence). With 5 bases removed from V and 4 bases from J, the gap between germline ends came to 14 bases. The CDR3 protein is CASSAWAQFYGYTF. The CDR3 DNA is TGTGCCAGCAGCGCCTGGGCTCAGTTCTATGGCTACACCTTC.

A word on this clone: In the same sample, other DNA sequences code for this CDR3. V is TRBV5-1 and J is TRBJ2-7, with D unresolved. V dropped 0 bases and J dropped 0 bases, with 7 bases sitting between them. CDR1 and CDR2 from the germline V gene are SGHRS and YFSETQ. CDR3 length: 14 residues. The CDR3 is CASSLGAGSYEQYF. For the CDR3, the DNA is TGCGCCAGCAGCTTGGGAGCCGGCTCCTACGAGCAGTACTTC.

The chain has TRBV19 and TRBJ1-2; maybe TRBD1 (6 bases). Germline CDR1 is LNHDA and CDR2 is SQIVND (reference sequence). The CDR3 is 15 amino acids. Between the trimmed V and J ends, which lost 8 bases and 0 bases, there was a span of 16 bases. In DNA form, the CDR3 reads TGTGCCAGTCGTCGAGGGGGGGGCTCTAACTATGGCTACACCTTC. This translates into CASRRGGGSNYGYTF.

For this clone: Its ends do not fully match the called genes, so a read error is possible. The chain has TRBV2 and TRBJ2-5; D perhaps matches TRBD2 (6 bases). This CDR3 is 13 amino acids long. Per germline, CDR1 SNHLY and CDR2 FYNNEI. The CDR3 DNA reads as TGTGCAAGCAGGCGGGACGTCCAAGAGACCCAGTACTTC. Protein sequence: CASRRDVQETQYF.

The rearrangement uses TRBV6-5 and TRBJ1-5, with TRBD1 as a possible D gene (5 bases). With 2 bases removed from V and 9 bases from J, the gap between germline ends came to 8 bases. Per the germline V gene, CDR1 is MNHEY and CDR2 is SVGAGI. This CDR3 spans 12 amino acids. Here the CDR3 DNA reads TGTGCCAGCAGTTACGTGGGGGGGCCCCAGCATTTT. Residues: CASSYVGGPQHF.

The chain combines TRBV9 with TRBJ1-2; 8 bases agree with TRBD1. The germline gives CDR1 SGDLS, CDR2 YYNGEE. The CDR3 extends over 16 amino acids. V was clipped by 5 bases and J by 4 bases; unmatched bases: 13. The CDR3 DNA sequence: TGTGCCAGCAGAGGATCACCCGGGACAGGAAGCTATGGCTACACCTTC. This gives the protein CASRGSPGTGSYGYTF. The entire variable domain, with the rest obtained from reference TRBV9 and TRBJ1-2, is as follows: DSGVTQTPKHLITATGQRVTLRCSPRSGDLSVYWYQQSLDQGLQFLIQYYNGEERAKGNILERFSAQQFPDLHSELNLSSLELGDSALYFCASRGSPGTGSYGYTFGSGTRLTVV.

The chain uses TRBV20-1 and TRBJ1-5, with a possible D match to TRBD1 (6 bases). CDR3 length: 11 residues. V shed 4 bases and J shed 11 bases, with 12 bases lying between them. CDR1 is DFQATT and CDR2 is SNEGSKA in the germline V gene (reference sequence). As DNA, the CDR3 is TGCAGTGCTACCCAGGGGAGGGCCCAGCATTTT. It is translated as CSATQGRAQHF.

The chain has TRBV5-6 and TRBJ1-2, with TRBD1 as a possible D gene (6 bases). The CDR3 is 16 residues long. With 0 bases removed from V and 8 bases from J, the gap between germline ends came to 20 bases. The germline CDR1 and CDR2 sequences are SGHDT and YYEEEE. The CDR3 loop reads CASSLGRSGGIRGYTF. The DNA for the CDR3 is TGTGCCAGCAGCTTGGGTAGGAGTGGGGGCATTCGGGGCTACACCTTC.

This clone has just one count. The chain has TRBV9 and TRBJ1-2, with D possibly TRBD1 on 5 matching bases. Trimming took 2 bases from V and 4 from J, leaving 18 bases between them. CDR1 and CDR2 (germline): SGDLS, YYNGEE. The CDR3 has 16 amino acids. The CDR3 nucleotides read TGTGCCAGCAGCGTGGCCCGACTGGGGCAGCGCTATGGCTACACCTTC. Translating gives CASSVARLGQRYGYTF.

The chain couples TRBV19 to TRBJ1-5; perhaps TRBD1 as D (6 bases). Germline CDR1 and CDR2: LNHDA and SQIVND (reference sequence). The CDR3 has 16 residues. With 2 bases removed from V and 2 bases from J, the gap between germline ends came to 13 bases. The CDR3 bases are TGTGCCAGTAGTATAATTGGGACATGGGGCAATCAGCCCCAGCATTTT. Encoded protein: CASSIIGTWGNQPQHF.

The chain carries TRBV9 and TRBJ2-5; TRBD2 matches at 13 bases. The CDR3 runs 15 residues. Per germline, CDR1 SGDLS and CDR2 YYNGEE. Germline trimming cut 4 bases from V and 5 bases from J; bases unmatched to any gene: 5. The CDR3 region has the DNA TGTGCCAGCAGCTGGACTAGCGGGGGTGGGGAGACCCAGTACTTC. Protein product: CASSWTSGGGETQYF.

The chain employs TRBV7-8 and TRBJ1-4; 9 nucleotides line up with TRBD1. Germline V lookup: CDR1 SGHVS, CDR2 FQNEAQ. The CDR3 is 16 amino acids. The ends lost 4 bases at V and 4 bases at J; junction bases unmatched: 7. As DNA, the CDR3 is TGTGCCAGCAGCTCTCCTCGGACAGGGGATAATGAAAAACTGTTTTTT. This translates into CASSSPRTGDNEKLFF.

V and J are TRBV4-1 and TRBJ1-1, with D tentatively TRBD1 (6 bases). This CDR3 region has 15 residues. CDR1 is MGHRA, CDR2 YSYEKL, per germline. V was trimmed by 3 bases and J by 0 bases, leaving 11 bases between them. CDR3 nucleotides: TGCGCCAGCAGCCAGAGACAGGTAATGAACACTGAAGCTTTCTTT. Amino acids: CASSQRQVMNTEAFF.

CDR3 sequence: CASSLVLGVARDYTF. CDR3 bases: TGTGCCAGCAGCTTAGTGCTAGGGGTTGCGAGAGACTACACCTTC. V is TRBV7-2 and J is TRBJ1-2; D is perhaps TRBD1 (5 bases). Between the trimmed V and J ends, which lost 1 base and 10 bases, there was a span of 19 bases. The length of the CDR3 is 15 residues. Germline assignment: CDR1 SGHTA and CDR2 FQGNSA.

CDR3 in amino acids: CASSPFDGTGEAFF. CDR3 bases: TGTGCCAGCTCACCCTTTGATGGGACAGGCGAAGCTTTCTTT. This chain joins TRBV18 and TRBJ1-1; TRBD1 agrees at 8 bases. The CDR3 length is 14 residues. Germline trimming cut 3 bases from V and 8 bases from J; bases unmatched to any gene: 8. The germline gives CDR1 KGHSH, CDR2 LQKENI.

The V call is TRBV19, the J call TRBJ2-7, with a tentative D call TRBD1 (6 bases). The CDR3 length is 14 residues. Trimming took 4 bases from V and 0 from J, leaving 10 bases between them. Per germline, CDR1 LNHDA and CDR2 SQIVND (reference sequence). CDR3 nucleotide sequence: TGTGCCAGTAGTACCCCAGGGGACTCCTACGAGCAGTACTTC. It specifies CASSTPGDSYEQYF.

The chain uses TRBV10-2 and TRBJ2-2; 8 bases align to TRBD1. Trimming removed 6 bases from V and 0 bases from J; junction bases left unmatched: 9. In germline, CDR1 is WSHSY, CDR2 SAAADI. The CDR3 is made up of 17 amino acids. This chain's CDR3 is CASRDYMDRANTGELFF. The DNA of the CDR3 is TGCGCCAGCAGGGACTACATGGACAGGGCGAACACCGGGGAGCTGTTTTTT.

The chain recombines TRBV4-1 with TRBJ2-1, with a tentative D call TRBD1 (6 bases). V was pared by 1 base and J by 5 bases, with 18 bases between. The germline V gene has CDR1 MGHRA and CDR2 YSYEKL. CDR3 length: 17 residues. The CDR3 sequence: CASSQAGTIILNNEQFF. The CDR3 DNA reads as TGCGCCAGCAGCCAAGCCGGGACAATCATACTAAACAATGAGCAGTTCTTC.

V is TRBV2 and J is TRBJ2-1; a weak D match, TRBD2 (6 bases). Trimming left V 2 bases short and J 6 bases short, with 17 bases between. The length of the CDR3 is 16 residues. Looked up from germline, CDR1 is SNHLY and CDR2 is FYNNEI. The CDR3 loop reads CASSEILWREGNEQFF. The CDR3 coding sequence is TGTGCCAGCAGTGAAATTCTCTGGCGGGAAGGCAATGAGCAGTTCTTC.

The V gene is TRBV4-2, the J gene TRBJ2-5, with 11 bases aligning to TRBD2. The trim removed 1 base at V and 5 bases at J, leaving 9 bases unmatched. This CDR3 has 17 amino acids. Germline CDR1 is LGHNA and CDR2 is YNFKEQ. This chain's CDR3 is CASSQGGASGGSETQYF. DNA of the CDR3: TGTGCCAGCAGCCAAGGCGGGGCTAGCGGGGGGTCGGAGACCCAGTACTTC.

This sequence joins TRBV28 and TRBJ2-2; D unclear. Germline loops: CDR1 MDHEN, CDR2 SYDVKM. This CDR3 is built from 14 residues. Trimming shortened V by 4 bases and J by 4 bases, and 10 bases separated the two germline ends. The CDR3 reads CASSSSQSTGELFF. Written as DNA, the CDR3 is TGTGCCAGCAGTTCCTCACAGAGCACCGGGGAGCTGTTTTTT.

This sequence joins TRBV2 and TRBJ1-1; the D gene is possibly TRBD1 (5 bases). V gave up 8 bases and J gave up 4 bases, with 17 bases separating them. CDR1 and CDR2 from the germline V gene are SNHLY and FYNNEI. The CDR3 spans 14 residues. The CDR3 spells CASGRERRGTEAFF. CDR3 DNA sequence: TGTGCCAGCGGGAGGGAGAGGAGGGGCACTGAAGCTTTCTTT.

The chain links TRBV5-4 to TRBJ1-1; TRBD1 is a possible D gene (5 bases). V lost 6 bases to trimming and J lost 1 base, with 10 bases between them. The CDR3 contains 13 residues. Germline V CDR1 and CDR2: SGHNT, YYREEE (reference sequence). CDR3 nucleotide sequence: TGTGCCAGCAACAACGGACAGAACACTGAAGCTTTCTTT. This translates into CASNNGQNTEAFF.

The CDR3 nucleotides are TGTGCCAGCAGTCAAGACAGGGGGTATGGCTACACCTTC. This translates into CASSQDRGYGYTF. V usage is TRBV12-3 or TRBV12-4 and J usage is TRBJ1-2; 9 bases map to TRBD1. The length of the CDR3 is 13 residues. The trim removed 5 bases at V and 5 bases at J, leaving 3 bases unmatched.

CDR3 bases: TGCGCCAGCAGCTGGAGTAACACCGGGGAGCTGTTTTTT. Protein product: CASSWSNTGELFF. The V gene is TRBV5-1, the J gene TRBJ2-2; D unresolved. The CDR3 totals 13 residues. Trimming took off 3 bases at V and 2 bases at J, with 5 bases between the two ends. Germline V gene sequence: CDR1 SGHRS, CDR2 YFSETQ.